These 31 T cell receptor beta chains were sequenced from one sample in a study of cytomegalovirus exposure and HLA in healthy donors. PCR amplification relied on 60 Vbeta primers (plus 13 Jbeta primers). TCRdb's table, derived via immunoSEQ multiplex PCR, lists solely in-frame clones and lacks some. The table has approximately 160,000 clones, approximately 84% seen once. The sequencing sample was made of PBMCs. These receptors were collected from a woman aged 50 to 60 in good health and CMV-seropositive.

With regard to this clone: Other DNA sequences in this sample translate to the same CDR3. The rearrangement links TRBV27 to TRBJ1-2; TRBD1 is a possible D gene (6 bases). CDR1 and CDR2 (germline): MNHEY, SMNVEV (reference sequence). The CDR3 covers 13 residues. Trimming cost V 4 bases and J 4 bases, with 10 bases left between them. The CDR3: CASSSRGGYGYTF. The CDR3 DNA reads as TGTGCCAGCAGTTCAAGGGGGGGCTATGGCTACACCTTC.

The chain links TRBV10-3 to TRBJ2-3, with D tentatively TRBD2 (7 bases). Germline assignment: CDR1 ENHRY and CDR2 SYGVKD. V lost 6 bases, J lost 1 base, and 17 bases lay in between. There are 16 residues in the CDR3. The chain's CDR3 is CAISGDGGQGTDTQYF. Written as DNA, the CDR3 is TGTGCCATCAGCGGGGACGGGGGGCAGGGCACAGATACGCAGTATTTT.

This clone has more than one count but fewer than ten. This sequence joins TRBV6-5 and TRBJ1-1; the D gene is possibly TRBD1 (6 bases). The CDR3 is 14 amino acids. Looked up from germline, CDR1 is MNHEY and CDR2 is SVGAGI. Trimming stripped 2 bases from V and 3 bases from J, with 10 bases between. CDR3: CASSYRTAYTEAFF. CDR3 coding DNA: TGTGCCAGCAGTTACCGGACAGCCTACACTGAAGCTTTCTTT.

The chain carries TRBV19 and TRBJ2-1; 8 bases map to TRBD2. Germline CDR1 LNHDA, CDR2 SQIVND (reference sequence). The CDR3 consists of 17 residues. With 1 base clipped from V and 8 bases from J, the junction kept 13 bases outside the gene matches. CDR3 bases: TGTGCCAGTAGTATAGGATTAGCGGGATACGGAGGCGATGAGCAGTTCTTC. The encoded protein is CASSIGLAGYGGDEQFF. Based on the CDR3 plus reference TRBV19 and TRBJ2-1, the full variable domain is DGGITQSPKYLFRKEGQNVTLSCEQNLNHDAMYWYRQDPGQGLRLIYYSQIVNDFQKGDIAEGYSVSREKKESFPLTVTSAQKNPTAFYLCASSIGLAGYGGDEQFFGPGTRLTVL.

V usage is TRBV13 and J usage is TRBJ2-5, with a weak D call TRBD1 (5 bases). CDR1 PRHDT and CDR2 FYEKMQ come from the germline V gene (reference sequence). Trimming pared 1 base from V and 5 bases from J, leaving 11 bases between. This CDR3 comprises 14 residues. For the CDR3, the DNA is TGTGCCAGCAGCTTAGACTCAGGGCTGGAGACCCAGTACTTC. It specifies CASSLDSGLETQYF.

The chain recombines TRBV19 with TRBJ1-4; D not certain. Trimming shortened V by 2 bases and J by 4 bases, and 8 bases separated the two germline ends. The CDR3 is 14 amino acids. The germline gives CDR1 LNHDA, CDR2 SQIVND (reference sequence). The CDR3 region has the DNA TGTGCCAGTAGTATAACAGCTATTAATGAAAAACTGTTTTTT. Protein: CASSITAINEKLFF.

The chain has TRBV7-9 and TRBJ1-4, with TRBD1 matching over 9 bases. V lost 5 bases, J lost 0 bases, and 10 bases stayed unmatched. The V gene's germline CDR1 is SEHNR and CDR2 FQNEAQ (reference sequence). This CDR3 is built from 18 residues. CDR3 coding DNA: TGTGCCAGCAGCACCGGGACAGGGTTTTATGCAACTAATGAAAAACTGTTTTTT. Protein sequence: CASSTGTGFYATNEKLFF. Looking up the rest from reference TRBV7-9 and TRBJ1-4 gives the full variable domain: DTGVSQNPRHKITKRGQNVTFRCDPISEHNRLYWYRQTLGQGPEFLTYFQNEAQLEKSRLLSDRFSAERPKGSFSTLEIQRTEQGDSAMYLCASSTGTGFYATNEKLFFGSGTQLSVL.

This rearrangement joins TRBV4-1 to TRBJ2-1; D call uncertain. The germline V gene encodes CDR1 MGHRA and CDR2 YSYEKL. The CDR3 consists of 13 residues. The germline V and J ends were trimmed by 1 base and 11 bases, with 12 bases remaining between them. CDR3 in amino acids: CASSQAHGYQQFF. CDR3 nucleotides: TGCGCCAGCAGCCAAGCGCACGGGTATCAGCAGTTCTTC.

This clone was seen a few times. This chain uses TRBV7-9 with TRBJ1-1; TRBD1 agrees at 9 bases. Germline V gene sequence: CDR1 SEHNR, CDR2 FQNEAQ (reference sequence). Trimming removed 5 bases from V and 11 bases from J; junction bases left unmatched: 9. The CDR3 is made up of 13 amino acids. CDR3 DNA: TGTGCCAGCAGCGCCGTAGAGGACAGGGGTGCTTTCTTT. Its translation is CASSAVEDRGAFF.

This sequence joins TRBV7-8 and TRBJ1-2; D unresolved. The CDR3 runs to 13 residues. CDR1 is SGHVS, CDR2 FQNEAQ, per germline. Trimming took off 2 bases at V and 8 bases at J, with 12 bases between the two ends. The CDR3 DNA follows: TGTGCCAGCAGCTTATCGCGGGAACGCGGCTACACCTTC. This gives the protein CASSLSRERGYTF.

The rearrangement uses TRBV5-4 and TRBJ1-5; 8 positions match TRBD1. V shed 4 bases, J shed 5 bases, and the junction held 2 bases outside the gene matches. Germline V lookup: CDR1 SGHNT, CDR2 YYREEE (reference sequence). CDR3 size: 13 residues. The CDR3 DNA reads TGTGCCAGCAGCCCGGACAGGGATCAGCCCCAGCATTTT. This translates into CASSPDRDQPQHF.

This sequence joins TRBV14 and TRBJ1-1; 7 bases match TRBD1. The junction had 11 bases not matched to a gene; V was cut back by 1 base and J by 12 bases. CDR1 and CDR2 (germline): SGHDN, FVKESK. This CDR3 has 14 amino acids. The CDR3, as DNA: TGTGCCAGCAGCCAAGTACAGGGGCGTACTACGACTTTCTTT. Amino acid sequence: CASSQVQGRTTTFF.

In DNA form, the CDR3 reads TGTGCCAGCAGTCTCTCGGACAGGTCAAACACCGGGGAGCTGTTTTTT. Translating it yields CASSLSDRSNTGELFF. The rearrangement links TRBV28 to TRBJ2-2; 7 nucleotides align to TRBD1. The length of the CDR3 is 16 residues. Looked up from germline, CDR1 is MDHEN and CDR2 is SYDVKM. The ends lost 5 bases at V and 2 bases at J; junction bases unmatched: 8.

CDR3 nucleotide sequence: TGTGCCACCAGCAGAGATCGGATAAGGGGCACCCCCGCGGATACGCAGTATTTT. As protein: CATSRDRIRGTPADTQYF. This chain links TRBV15 with TRBJ2-3, with D maybe TRBD1 (5 bases). Trimming left V 0 bases short and J 6 bases short, with 22 bases between. The CDR3 length is 18 residues. Germline V lookup: CDR1 LNHNV, CDR2 YYDKDF (reference sequence).

The chain links TRBV6-6 to TRBJ1-5; TRBD1 is a possible D gene (6 bases). CDR3 length: 16 amino acids. Trimming pared 6 bases from V and 1 base from J, leaving 16 bases between. From germline, CDR1 is MNHNY and CDR2 SVGAGI (reference sequence). The CDR3 loop reads CASRGNDRSSNQPQHF. The CDR3 region has the DNA TGTGCCAGCAGGGGGAACGACAGGTCCAGCAATCAGCCCCAGCATTTT.

CDR3 in DNA: TGTGCCAGCAGCTTCCTCAGGGTTATTAATTCACCCCTCCACTTT. This translates into CASSFLRVINSPLHF. The gene calls are TRBV7-8 and TRBJ1-6, with a possible D match to TRBD1 (5 bases). Deletions cut 3 bases from V and 6 bases from J, with 12 bases between. In germline, CDR1 is SGHVS, CDR2 FQNEAQ. This CDR3 spans 15 amino acids. Together with reference TRBV7-8 and TRBJ1-6, the CDR3 gives the full variable domain: GAGVSQSPRYKVAKRGQDVALRCDPISGHVSLFWYQQALGQGPEFLTYFQNEAQLDKSGLPSDRFFAERPEGSVSTLKIQRTQQEDSAVYLCASSFLRVINSPLHFGNGTRLTVT.

V is TRBV5-1 and J is TRBJ2-5; TRBD1 is a possible D gene (6 bases). V was trimmed by 2 bases and J by 5 bases, leaving 22 bases between them. Germline loops: CDR1 SGHRS, CDR2 YFSETQ. This CDR3 comprises 17 residues. The CDR3 region is CASSFRQDPILGETQYF. Here the CDR3 DNA reads TGCGCCAGCAGCTTCCGACAGGACCCCATTCTAGGGGAGACCCAGTACTTC.

The genes are TRBV13 and TRBJ1-1; D not certain. Germline CDR1 PRHDT, CDR2 FYEKMQ (reference sequence). The ends were cut back, 0 bases at V and 3 bases at J, with 8 bases in the middle. This CDR3 comprises 14 residues. CDR3 sequence (DNA): TGTGCCAGCAGCTTAGGGGCCGGGTACACTGAAGCTTTCTTT. It is translated as CASSLGAGYTEAFF. The whole variable domain, remainder taken from reference TRBV13 and TRBJ1-1, is AAGVIQSPRHLIKEKRETATLKCYPIPRHDTVYWYQQGPGQDPQFLISFYEKMQSDKGSIPDRFSAQQFSDYHSELNMSSLELGDSALYFCASSLGAGYTEAFFGQGTRLTVV.

V is TRBV6-6 and J is TRBJ2-6; possibly TRBD2 for D (5 bases). Trimming removed 4 bases at V and 0 bases at J, with 10 bases between. The CDR3 totals 16 residues. CDR1 is MNHNY, CDR2 SVGAGI, per germline (reference sequence). The chain's CDR3 is CASSLGRGSGANVLTF. The CDR3 bases are TGTGCCAGCAGTTTAGGCCGGGGCTCTGGGGCCAACGTCCTGACTTTC.

This clone was observed a single time. J is TRBJ2-7 and V is TRBV19; TRBD1 matches 9 bases. V gave up 5 bases and J gave up 4 bases; unmatched junction bases: 6. The CDR3 is 14 amino acids. Germline V gene lookup returns CDR1 LNHDA and CDR2 SQIVND (reference sequence). The CDR3 protein is CASSPQTGGYEQYF. The DNA for the CDR3 is TGTGCCAGTAGTCCCCAGACAGGGGGGTACGAGCAGTACTTC.

The DNA of the CDR3 is TGTGCCTCGAAGCCGGCAGGGGCCAATGAGCAGTTCTTC. Its translation: CASKPAGANEQFF. This chain links TRBV5-4 with TRBJ2-1, with D maybe TRBD1 (6 bases). Trimming removed 10 bases at V and 6 bases at J, with 17 bases between. The CDR3 contains 13 residues. Germline V gene data show CDR1 as SGHNT and CDR2 as YYREEE (reference sequence).

CDR3 coding DNA: TGTGCCATCAGGCCGGGTCGTGTGAACACCGGGGAGCTGTTTTTT. This gives the protein CAIRPGRVNTGELFF. The chain is built from TRBV7-6 and TRBJ2-2, with no clear D. Deletions cut 10 bases from V and 1 base from J, with 16 bases between. The CDR3 contains 15 residues. CDR1 SGHVS and CDR2 FNYEAQ come from the germline V gene.

The chain uses TRBV15 and TRBJ1-3; 8 bases are shared with TRBD1. Looked up from germline, CDR1 is LNHNV and CDR2 is YYDKDF (reference sequence). The CDR3 has 15 residues. Germline trimming cut 0 bases from V and 4 bases from J; bases unmatched to any gene: 2. The CDR3 region is CATSREDRGGNTIYF. The CDR3 DNA reads as TGTGCCACCAGCAGAGAAGACAGGGGCGGAAACACCATATATTTT.

This clone was detected a few times. The CDR3 bases are TGTGCCAGCAGTCCCTACCGACAGGGAAGCACTGAAGCTTTCTTT. Protein product: CASSPYRQGSTEAFF. The chain carries TRBV27 and TRBJ1-1, with 7 nucleotides matching TRBD1. The CDR3 runs 15 residues. Germline assignment: CDR1 MNHEY and CDR2 SMNVEV (reference sequence). V shed 5 bases and J 4 bases; nucleotides not matched to a gene: 10.

The rearrangement links TRBV7-6 to TRBJ2-3; tentatively, D is TRBD2 (7 bases). Trimming pared 3 bases from V and 0 bases from J, leaving 19 bases between. The CDR3 length is 18 residues. Germline V gives CDR1 SGHVS, CDR2 FNYEAQ. The CDR3 loop reads CASSFLLGGGSSTDTQYF. Here the CDR3 DNA reads TGTGCCAGCAGCTTCCTCTTAGGGGGGGGCTCTAGCACAGATACGCAGTATTTT.

The V gene is TRBV7-8, the J gene TRBJ2-2, with TRBD2 matching over 7 bases. V trimming: 5 bases; J trimming: 7 bases; junction bases outside the gene matches: 13. This CDR3 region has 16 residues. Germline CDR1 SGHVS, CDR2 FQNEAQ. The CDR3 sequence: CASSPMGGSPFGELFF. In DNA, the CDR3 is TGTGCCAGCAGCCCAATGGGCGGGAGCCCTTTCGGGGAGCTGTTTTTT.

The chain carries TRBV6-1 and TRBJ1-1; 7 nucleotides match TRBD1. This CDR3 comprises 16 residues. The trim removed 1 base at V and 5 bases at J, leaving 10 bases unmatched. From germline, CDR1 is MNHNS and CDR2 SASEGT. As DNA, the CDR3 is TGTGCCAGCAGTGAAGAGTTCGGGGCAGGGGGAACTGAAGCTTTCTTT. This codes for CASSEEFGAGGTEAFF.

This chain connects TRBV5-1 to TRBJ1-1; tentative D call: TRBD1 (5 bases). The CDR3 is 14 residues long. Trimming stripped 0 bases from V and 7 bases from J, with 13 bases between. Looked up from germline, CDR1 is SGHRS and CDR2 is YFSETQ. The CDR3 DNA is TGCGCCAGCAGCTTGGTCAGGGAGGGAGGTGAAGCTTTCTTT. Its protein is CASSLVREGGEAFF.

This clone was found once. The chain links TRBV7-8 to TRBJ2-7; D is undetermined. V lost 5 bases, J lost 2 bases, and 7 bases lay in between. This CDR3 is 12 amino acids long. Per the germline V gene, CDR1 is SGHVS and CDR2 is FQNEAQ. DNA for the CDR3: TGTGCCAGCAGCCAAAATGCCTACGAGCAGTACTTC. Its protein is CASSQNAYEQYF.

This chain connects TRBV28 to TRBJ1-2; D call uncertain. Germline V gives CDR1 MDHEN, CDR2 SYDVKM. Trimming removed 2 bases at V and 0 bases at J, with 10 bases between. The CDR3 length is 15 residues. This CDR3 is CASSLTSPTNYGYTF. CDR3 DNA: TGTGCCAGCAGTTTAACATCTCCGACTAACTATGGCTACACCTTC.

The rearrangement uses TRBV30 and TRBJ2-1; 9 bases fit TRBD1. Germline CDR1 GTSNPN, CDR2 SVGIG (reference sequence). Trimming cost V 4 bases and J 9 bases; bases outside gene matches: 7. The CDR3 consists of 13 residues. The CDR3 loop reads CAWTYRGQGEQFF. The CDR3 coding sequence is TGTGCCTGGACCTACAGGGGGCAAGGTGAGCAGTTCTTC.